Shown below are 29 T cell receptor beta chains from a single sample sequenced in a study of blood T cell repertoires in COVID-19. Repertoires were generated with immunoSEQ multiplex PCR, while TCRdb's copy carries only in-frame clones and drops some. Altogether about 110,000 clones are present, less than 85% being singletons, with the ten largest covering 11% to 15%. Sample: peripheral blood. The receptors here all came from a woman aged 60-75 years with acute or convalescent COVID-19.

The J gene is TRBJ1-2, the V gene TRBV28; 10 bases align to TRBD1. Germline lookup yields CDR1 MDHEN and CDR2 SYDVKM. CDR3 length: 13 amino acids. The ends lost 7 bases at V and 7 bases at J; junction bases unmatched: 6. The CDR3, as DNA: TGTGCCAGCAAGCAGGGACAGGGGTTTGGCTACACCTTC. This gives the protein CASKQGQGFGYTF.

V gene TRBV6-5 combines with J gene TRBJ2-7; 7 bases are a match to TRBD1. The germline CDR1 and CDR2 sequences are MNHEY and SVGAGI. This CDR3 has 14 amino acids. V trimming: 7 bases; J trimming: 0 bases; junction bases outside the gene matches: 6. The CDR3 loop is CASIKGAPSYEQYF. The CDR3 bases are TGTGCCAGCATCAAGGGGGCCCCCTCCTACGAGCAGTACTTC.

The chain employs TRBV9 and TRBJ2-7; D is undetermined. The CDR3 has 14 amino acids. Trimming took off 2 bases at V and 6 bases at J, with 15 bases between the two ends. The germline CDR1 and CDR2 sequences are SGDLS and YYNGEE. CDR3 nucleotide sequence: TGTGCCAGCAGCGTCGACTTCGCCGGTGCCGAGCAGTACTTC. Its translation: CASSVDFAGAEQYF.

This chain connects TRBV7-8 to TRBJ1-1; TRBD1 is a possible D gene (5 bases). Germline assignment: CDR1 SGHVS and CDR2 FQNEAQ. The V end was cut by 4 bases, the J end by 10 bases, with 10 bases between. This CDR3 is built from 11 residues. The CDR3 nucleotides are TGTGCCAGCAGCTCTGGACAATTAGCTTTCTTT. Its protein is CASSSGQLAFF.

The rearrangement joins TRBV10-2 to TRBJ1-3; D not certain. The CDR3 length is 16 residues. Trimming took off 4 bases at V and 0 bases at J, with 13 bases between the two ends. Germline V gives CDR1 WSHSY, CDR2 SAAADI. In nucleotides, the CDR3 is TGCGCCAGCAGTGCGAACCCGACAAACTCTGGAAACACCATATATTTT. Translating gives CASSANPTNSGNTIYF.

This clone was seen a single time. The gene calls are TRBV4-1 and TRBJ1-3; D perhaps matches TRBD1 (6 bases). CDR3 length equals 17 residues. V lost 0 bases and J 1 base, leaving 13 bases between the germline ends. Germline V gives CDR1 MGHRA, CDR2 YSYEKL. CDR3 DNA sequence: TGCGCCAGCAGCCAAGAAGGAACAGGGTTTTCTGGAAACACCATATATTTT. This gives the protein CASSQEGTGFSGNTIYF.

A single count supports this clone. The chain carries TRBV5-1 and TRBJ2-7, with D maybe TRBD1 (6 bases). This CDR3 spans 15 amino acids. V shed 1 base and J shed 4 bases, with 15 bases lying between them. Looked up from germline, CDR1 is SGHRS and CDR2 is YFSETQ. The CDR3 reads CASSLLQGPQYEQYF. In DNA form, the CDR3 reads TGCGCCAGCAGCTTGTTACAGGGCCCTCAGTACGAGCAGTACTTC.

This clone showed up just a few times. J is TRBJ1-2 and V is TRBV7-2; 10 nucleotides match TRBD1. J gave up 6 bases and V 7 bases, and 5 bases lay outside the gene matches. CDR3 length equals 13 residues. Germline CDR1 SGHTA, CDR2 FQGNSA. The CDR3 loop reads CASIPGTGDGYTF. The CDR3 coding sequence is TGTGCCAGCATCCCCGGGACAGGGGATGGCTACACCTTC.

The chain couples TRBV2 to TRBJ1-1; a possible D gene is TRBD1 (5 bases). Between the trimmed V and J ends, which lost 2 bases and 5 bases, there was a span of 12 bases. The CDR3 runs 14 residues. In germline, CDR1 is SNHLY, CDR2 FYNNEI. The CDR3 DNA reads TGTGCCAGCAGTGAACAGGGATTGAGGACTGAAGCTTTCTTT. It translates to CASSEQGLRTEAFF.

This chain links TRBV25-1 with TRBJ1-2, with D possibly TRBD1 on 5 matching bases. V was clipped by 3 bases and J by 7 bases, with 9 bases between them. The CDR3 runs 12 residues. Germline CDR1 reads MGHDK; CDR2 reads SYGVNS. The CDR3 DNA reads TGTGCCAGCAGTGACAGGGCAGGTGGCTACACCTTC. Protein: CASSDRAGGYTF.

This clone was seen just once. This chain joins TRBV28 and TRBJ2-1; 8 bases match TRBD2. This CDR3 comprises 16 residues. Trimming took 5 bases from V and 4 from J; bases not matched to a gene: 10. The V gene's germline CDR1 is MDHEN and CDR2 SYDVKM. The chain's CDR3 is CASSLQTSATYNEQFF. CDR3 nucleotide sequence: TGTGCCAGCAGTCTCCAGACTAGCGCGACGTACAATGAGCAGTTCTTC.

The CDR3: CASSVLGLSYEQYF. The CDR3 nucleotides read TGTGCCAGCAGCGTCTTGGGACTGTCCTACGAGCAGTACTTC. The genes are TRBV11-1 and TRBJ2-7; D may be TRBD2 (6 bases). The germline gives CDR1 SGHAT, CDR2 FQDESV (reference sequence). Trimming cost V 5 bases and J 1 base, with 12 bases left between them. The CDR3 extends over 14 amino acids. Together with reference TRBV11-1 and TRBJ2-7, the CDR3 gives the full variable domain: EAEVAQSPRYKITEKSQAVAFWCDPISGHATLYWYRQILGQGPELLVQFQDESVVDDSQLPKDRFSAERLKGVDSTLKIQPAELGDSAMYLCASSVLGLSYEQYFGPGTRLTVT.

This clone showed up just a few times. The gene calls are TRBV28 and TRBJ1-2; 9 bases are shared with TRBD1. Germline V gene data show CDR1 as MDHEN and CDR2 as SYDVKM. Trimming removed 4 bases from V and 6 bases from J; junction bases left unmatched: 6. The CDR3 runs to 14 residues. In DNA form, the CDR3 reads TGTGCCAGCAGTTCCGGGGACAGGGAAGATGGCTACACCTTC. It translates to CASSSGDREDGYTF.

The chain has TRBV5-6 and TRBJ1-1, with D uncertain. Germline CDR1 and CDR2: SGHDT and YYEEEE. The CDR3 has 15 amino acids. V lost 4 bases and J 5 bases, leaving 18 bases between the germline ends. The chain's CDR3 is CASSLYVGVGTEAFF. CDR3 bases: TGTGCCAGCAGCCTCTACGTCGGGGTAGGGACTGAAGCTTTCTTT.

This clone was observed a handful of times. The rearrangement uses TRBV6-5 and TRBJ2-7; D remains unclear. The V and J ends lost 6 bases and 1 base respectively, with 10 bases between them. Germline-derived CDR1 and CDR2 are MNHEY and SVGAGI. This CDR3 spans 13 amino acids. CDR3 DNA sequence: TGTGCCAGCAGAAGAGGCGAATCCTACGAGCAGTACTTC. Encoded protein: CASRRGESYEQYF.

The sample holds one count of this clone. The chain combines TRBV5-4 with TRBJ1-6; 10 bases are a match to TRBD1. The J segment lost 15 bases and the V segment lost 6 bases, leaving 12 bases of the junction unmatched. Germline V gene lookup returns CDR1 SGHNT and CDR2 YYREEE (reference sequence). The length of the CDR3 is 14 residues. The CDR3 loop reads CASTRPGQGNHLHF. In DNA form, the CDR3 reads TGTGCCAGCACCCGACCGGGACAGGGGAATCACCTCCACTTT.

The V and J genes are TRBV5-1 and TRBJ2-4; D is perhaps TRBD1 (6 bases). With 0 bases removed from V and 3 bases from J, the gap between germline ends came to 13 bases. The V gene's germline CDR1 is SGHRS and CDR2 YFSETQ. This CDR3 has 16 amino acids. The CDR3 spells CASSLDGGSVKNIQYF. The DNA for the CDR3 is TGCGCCAGCAGCTTGGATGGGGGCTCGGTCAAAAACATTCAGTACTTC.

J is TRBJ1-2 and V is TRBV21-1; no check of the table's D call, TRBD1, against the DNA was made. TRBV21-1 corresponds to a pseudogene. The CDR3 loop spans 17 amino acids. For the CDR3, the DNA is TGTGCCAGCAGACCCACCGGCAGGGGGCCTGAAAACTATGGCTACACCTTC. Translation gives CASRPTGRGPENYGYTF.

CDR3 sequence (DNA): TGTGCCAGCAGCTCACTAGCGGGCCTTAAGGAGACCCAGTACTTC. It is translated as CASSSLAGLKETQYF. This sequence joins TRBV9 and TRBJ2-5; the match to TRBD2 covers 9 bases. The CDR3 contains 15 residues. The V and J ends lost 4 bases and 5 bases, in that order; junction bases with no gene match: 9. The germline gives CDR1 SGDLS, CDR2 YYNGEE.

V and J are TRBV10-2 and TRBJ1-5, with TRBD1 identical over 7 bases. Germline CDR1 and CDR2: WSHSY and SAAADI. CDR3 length equals 15 residues. V trimming: 3 bases; J trimming: 4 bases; junction bases outside the gene matches: 6. The CDR3 loop reads CASSDGTVINQPQHF. The CDR3 nucleotides read TGCGCCAGCAGTGACGGGACAGTGATAAATCAGCCCCAGCATTTT.

This sequence joins TRBV27 and TRBJ2-1; the D gene is possibly TRBD2 (5 bases). V dropped 5 bases and J dropped 0 bases, with 11 bases sitting between them. This CDR3 has 15 residues. Germline CDR1 MNHEY, CDR2 SMNVEV (reference sequence). The CDR3 sequence: CASSPRGSSYNEQFF. The CDR3 DNA follows: TGTGCCAGCAGTCCCCGAGGGAGCTCCTACAATGAGCAGTTCTTC.

The rearrangement uses TRBV7-2 and TRBJ1-1, with D possibly being TRBD1 (5 bases). Trimming took 7 bases from V and 4 from J, leaving 10 bases between them. In germline, CDR1 is SGHTA, CDR2 FQGNSA. This CDR3 has 12 residues. This CDR3 reads CASTDDSTEAFF. CDR3 bases: TGTGCCAGCACCGACGACAGCACTGAAGCTTTCTTT.

The gene calls are TRBV7-8 and TRBJ2-2; D is uncertain. Germline V CDR1 and CDR2: SGHVS, FQNEAQ. The V and J ends lost 5 bases and 4 bases respectively, with 14 bases between them. The CDR3 is 15 residues long. For the CDR3, the DNA is TGTGCCAGCAGCCCCTCCGGGTCGATCACCGGGGAGCTGTTTTTT. Its protein product is CASSPSGSITGELFF.

The V and J genes are TRBV28 and TRBJ1-2, with D perhaps TRBD1 (6 bases). Germline V lookup: CDR1 MDHEN, CDR2 SYDVKM. CDR3 length: 12 amino acids. V gave up 2 bases and J gave up 5 bases, with 6 bases separating them. The CDR3: CASSLGQYGYTF. CDR3 DNA sequence: TGTGCCAGCAGTTTAGGACAGTATGGCTACACCTTC.

The rearrangement joins TRBV6-6 to TRBJ2-1; 8 bases align to TRBD2. Germline V gene data show CDR1 as MNHNY and CDR2 as SVGAGI (reference sequence). CDR3 length: 14 amino acids. The ends lost 6 bases at V and 8 bases at J; junction bases unmatched: 9. The CDR3, as DNA: TGTGCCAGCAGGCTAGCGGGTTCTCTCTATGAGCAGTTCTTC. It encodes CASRLAGSLYEQFF.

This clone is a singleton in its sample. V usage is TRBV10-1 and J usage is TRBJ2-1, with TRBD2 matching 11 bases. CDR3 length: 17 amino acids. The V segment lost 4 bases and the J segment 8 bases; nucleotides outside the gene matches: 13. CDR1 and CDR2 (germline): WNHNN, SYGVQD (reference sequence). CDR3 loop: CASSVSSGTSGLDEQFF. The CDR3 DNA follows: TGCGCCAGCAGTGTATCTTCCGGGACTAGCGGATTAGATGAGCAGTTCTTC.

This clone has only a few counts. This chain uses TRBV7-2 with TRBJ1-4, with D possibly matching TRBD1 (6 bases). This CDR3 comprises 15 residues. V was cut by 1 base and J by 6 bases, with 12 bases left in between. Germline CDR1 reads SGHTA; CDR2 reads FQGNSA. Here the CDR3 DNA reads TGTGCCAGCAGCTTAGTTTGGGGGCAGGATGAAAAACTGTTTTTT. It is translated as CASSLVWGQDEKLFF. The whole variable domain, remainder taken from reference TRBV7-2 and TRBJ1-4, is GAGVSQSPSNKVTEKGKDVELRCDPISGHTALYWYRQSLGQGLEFLIYFQGNSAPDKSGLPSDRFSAERTGGSVSTLTIQRTQQEDSAVYLCASSLVWGQDEKLFFGSGTQLSVL.

The rearrangement links TRBV5-4 to TRBJ1-2; no definite D call. The germline V gene has CDR1 SGHNT and CDR2 YYREEE (reference sequence). Trimming pared 0 bases from V and 3 bases from J, leaving 6 bases between. The CDR3 spans 13 residues. The CDR3 loop is CASSLGQDYGYTF. The CDR3, as DNA: TGTGCCAGCAGCTTGGGGCAGGACTATGGCTACACCTTC.

The V call is TRBV27, the J call TRBJ2-7; tentative D call: TRBD2 (6 bases). In germline, CDR1 is MNHEY, CDR2 SMNVEV (reference sequence). The CDR3 length is 15 residues. Trimming left V 5 bases short and J 0 bases short, with 14 bases between. The CDR3 loop is CASSGMGLNSYEQYF. CDR3 coding DNA: TGTGCCAGCAGTGGAATGGGACTTAACTCCTACGAGCAGTACTTC.